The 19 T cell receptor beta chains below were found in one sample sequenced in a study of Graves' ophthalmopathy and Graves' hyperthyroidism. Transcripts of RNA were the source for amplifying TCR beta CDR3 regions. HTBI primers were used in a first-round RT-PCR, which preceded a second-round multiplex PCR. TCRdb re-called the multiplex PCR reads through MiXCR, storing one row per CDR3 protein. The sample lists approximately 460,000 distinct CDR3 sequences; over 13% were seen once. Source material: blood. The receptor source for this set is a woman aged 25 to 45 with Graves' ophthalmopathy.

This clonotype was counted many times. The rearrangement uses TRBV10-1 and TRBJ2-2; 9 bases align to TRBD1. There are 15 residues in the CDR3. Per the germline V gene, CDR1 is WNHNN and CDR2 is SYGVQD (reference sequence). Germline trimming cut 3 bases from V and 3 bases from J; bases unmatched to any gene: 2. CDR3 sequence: CASSDGDRDTGELFF. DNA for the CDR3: TGCGCCAGCAGTGATGGGGACAGGGACACCGGGGAGCTGTTTTTT.

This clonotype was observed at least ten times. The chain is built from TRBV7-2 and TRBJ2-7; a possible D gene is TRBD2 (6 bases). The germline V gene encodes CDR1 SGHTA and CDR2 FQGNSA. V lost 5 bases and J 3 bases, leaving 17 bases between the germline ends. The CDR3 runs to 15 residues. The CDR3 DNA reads TGTGCCAGCAGCCCCTCGGCCGGGGGTTTCTACGAGCAGTACTTC. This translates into CASSPSAGGFYEQYF.

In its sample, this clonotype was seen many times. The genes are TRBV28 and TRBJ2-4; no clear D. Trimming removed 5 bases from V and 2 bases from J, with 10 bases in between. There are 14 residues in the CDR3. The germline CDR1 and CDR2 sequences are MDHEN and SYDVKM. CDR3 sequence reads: CASSRKGSKNIQYF. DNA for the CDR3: TGTGCCAGCAGTCGAAAGGGATCCAAAAACATTCAGTACTTC. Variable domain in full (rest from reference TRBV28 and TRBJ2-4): DVKVTQSSRYLVKRTGEKVFLECVQDMDHENMFWYRQDPGLGLRLIYFSYDVKMKEKGDIPEGYSVSREKKERFSLILESASTNQTSMYLCASSRKGSKNIQYFGAGTRLSVL.

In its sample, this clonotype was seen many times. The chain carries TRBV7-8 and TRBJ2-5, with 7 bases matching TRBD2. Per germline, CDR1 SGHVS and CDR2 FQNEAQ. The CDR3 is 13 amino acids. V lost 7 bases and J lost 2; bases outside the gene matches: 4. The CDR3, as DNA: TGTGCCAGCACCACCGGGGGGCAAGAGACCCAGTACTTC. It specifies CASTTGGQETQYF.

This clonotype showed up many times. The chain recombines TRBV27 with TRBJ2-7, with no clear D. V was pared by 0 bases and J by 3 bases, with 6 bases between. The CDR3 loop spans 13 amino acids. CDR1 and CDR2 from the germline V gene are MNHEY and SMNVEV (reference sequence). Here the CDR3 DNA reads TGTGCCAGCAGTTTATCGCATAGCTACGAGCAGTACTTC. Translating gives CASSLSHSYEQYF.

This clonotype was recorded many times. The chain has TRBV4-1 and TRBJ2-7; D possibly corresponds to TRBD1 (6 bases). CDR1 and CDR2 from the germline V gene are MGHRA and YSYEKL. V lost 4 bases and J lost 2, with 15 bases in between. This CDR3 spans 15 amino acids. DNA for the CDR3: TGCGCCAGCAGCCCGACAGGTGGGGGAGCCTACGAGCAGTACTTC. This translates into CASSPTGGGAYEQYF.

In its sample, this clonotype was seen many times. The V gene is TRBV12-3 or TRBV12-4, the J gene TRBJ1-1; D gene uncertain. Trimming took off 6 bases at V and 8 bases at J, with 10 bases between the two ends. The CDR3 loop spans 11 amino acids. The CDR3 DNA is TGTGCCAGCAGCCCTATTACCGAAGCTTTCTTT. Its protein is CASSPITEAFF.

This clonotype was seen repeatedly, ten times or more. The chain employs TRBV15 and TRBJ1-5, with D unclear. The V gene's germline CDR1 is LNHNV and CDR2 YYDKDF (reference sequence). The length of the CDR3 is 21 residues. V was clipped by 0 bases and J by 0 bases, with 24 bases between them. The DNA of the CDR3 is TGTGCCACCAGCAGAGATGAATGGATGTCCTCAAAAGAACATAGCAATCAGCCCCAGCATTTT. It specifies CATSRDEWMSSKEHSNQPQHF.

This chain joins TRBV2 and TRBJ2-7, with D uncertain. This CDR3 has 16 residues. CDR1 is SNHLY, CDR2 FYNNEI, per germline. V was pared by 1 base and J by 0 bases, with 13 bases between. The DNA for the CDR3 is TGTGCCAGCAGTGAAGGCCCCGCGCCGAGCTCCTACGAGCAGTACTTC. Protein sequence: CASSEGPAPSSYEQYF.

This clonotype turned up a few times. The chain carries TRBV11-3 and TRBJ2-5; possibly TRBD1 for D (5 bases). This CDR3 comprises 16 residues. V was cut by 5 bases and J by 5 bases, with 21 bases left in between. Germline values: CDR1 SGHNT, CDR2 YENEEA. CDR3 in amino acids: CASSPKLTDLRETQYF. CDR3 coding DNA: TGTGCCAGCAGCCCTAAACTGACAGACCTTAGGGAGACCCAGTACTTC.

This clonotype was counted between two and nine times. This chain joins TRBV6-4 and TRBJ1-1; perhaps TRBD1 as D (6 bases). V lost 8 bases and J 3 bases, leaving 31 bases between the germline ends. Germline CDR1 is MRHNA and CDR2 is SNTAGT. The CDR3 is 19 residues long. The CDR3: CASSPSGSRQAEPDTEAFF. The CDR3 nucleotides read TGTGCCAGCTCGCCTTCGGGGTCGAGACAGGCCGAACCCGACACTGAAGCTTTCTTT.

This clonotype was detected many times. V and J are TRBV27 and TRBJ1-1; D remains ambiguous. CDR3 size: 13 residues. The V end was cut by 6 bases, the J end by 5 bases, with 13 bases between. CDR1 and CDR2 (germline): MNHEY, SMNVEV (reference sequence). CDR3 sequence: CASSPRTRTEAFF. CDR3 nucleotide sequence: TGTGCCAGCAGCCCGCGAACTCGTACTGAAGCTTTCTTT.

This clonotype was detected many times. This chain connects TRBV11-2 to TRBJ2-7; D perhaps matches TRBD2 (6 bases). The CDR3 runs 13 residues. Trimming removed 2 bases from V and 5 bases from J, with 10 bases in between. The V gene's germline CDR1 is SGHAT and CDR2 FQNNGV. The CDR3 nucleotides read TGTGCCAGCAGCTTAACTAGCTTCCACGAGCAGTACTTC. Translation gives CASSLTSFHEQYF.

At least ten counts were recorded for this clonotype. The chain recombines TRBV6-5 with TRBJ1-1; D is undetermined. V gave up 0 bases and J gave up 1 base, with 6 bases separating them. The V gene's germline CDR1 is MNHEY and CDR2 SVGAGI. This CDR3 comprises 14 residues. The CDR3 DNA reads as TGTGCCAGCAGTTACTCGAACTCGAACACTGAAGCTTTCTTT. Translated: CASSYSNSNTEAFF.

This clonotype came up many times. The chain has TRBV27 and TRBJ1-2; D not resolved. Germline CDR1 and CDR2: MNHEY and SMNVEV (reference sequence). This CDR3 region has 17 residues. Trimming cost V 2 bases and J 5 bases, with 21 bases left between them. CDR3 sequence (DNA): TGTGCCAGCAGTTTAGGAAGTGGGCTCGACCAGCGGTATGGCTACACCTTC. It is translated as CASSLGSGLDQRYGYTF.

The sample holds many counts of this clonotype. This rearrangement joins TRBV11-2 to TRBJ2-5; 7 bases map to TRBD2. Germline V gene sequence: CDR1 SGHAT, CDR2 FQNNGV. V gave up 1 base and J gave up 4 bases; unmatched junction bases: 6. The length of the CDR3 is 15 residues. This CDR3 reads CASSLAGGSGETQYF. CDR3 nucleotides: TGTGCCAGCAGCTTAGCCGGCGGGAGTGGAGAGACCCAGTACTTC.

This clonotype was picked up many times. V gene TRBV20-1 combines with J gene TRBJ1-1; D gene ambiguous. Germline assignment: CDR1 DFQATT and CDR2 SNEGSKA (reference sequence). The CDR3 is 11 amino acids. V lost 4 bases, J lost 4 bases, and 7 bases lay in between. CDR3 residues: CSATFGTEAFF. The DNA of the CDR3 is TGCAGTGCTACCTTCGGCACTGAAGCTTTCTTT.

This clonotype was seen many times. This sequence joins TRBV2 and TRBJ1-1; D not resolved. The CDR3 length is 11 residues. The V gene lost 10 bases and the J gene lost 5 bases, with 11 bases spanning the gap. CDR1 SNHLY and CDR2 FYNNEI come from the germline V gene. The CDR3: CATSKGTEAFF. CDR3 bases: TGTGCCACGTCTAAAGGGACTGAAGCTTTCTTT.

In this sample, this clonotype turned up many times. DNA for the CDR3: TGTGCCAGCAGTTATTCCGGGACAGGAGCCACTGAAGCTTTCTTT. Its protein product is CASSYSGTGATEAFF. The rearrangement joins TRBV6-5 to TRBJ1-1; 8 positions match TRBD1. Germline assignment: CDR1 MNHEY and CDR2 SVGAGI. The J segment lost 4 bases and the V segment lost 3 bases, leaving 7 bases of the junction unmatched. This CDR3 is 15 amino acids long.